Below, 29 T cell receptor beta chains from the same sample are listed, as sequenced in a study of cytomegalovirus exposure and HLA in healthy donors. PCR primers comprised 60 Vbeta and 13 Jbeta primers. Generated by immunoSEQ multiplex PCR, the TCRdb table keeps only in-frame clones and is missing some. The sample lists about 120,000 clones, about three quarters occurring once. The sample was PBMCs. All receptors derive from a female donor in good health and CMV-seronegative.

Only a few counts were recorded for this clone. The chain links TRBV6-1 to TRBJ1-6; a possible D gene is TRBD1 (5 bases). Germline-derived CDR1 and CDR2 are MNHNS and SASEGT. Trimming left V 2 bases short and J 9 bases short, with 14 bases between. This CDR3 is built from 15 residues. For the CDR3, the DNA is TGTGCCAGCAGTGAATCGCGGGACTACATTTCACCCCTCCACTTT. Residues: CASSESRDYISPLHF.

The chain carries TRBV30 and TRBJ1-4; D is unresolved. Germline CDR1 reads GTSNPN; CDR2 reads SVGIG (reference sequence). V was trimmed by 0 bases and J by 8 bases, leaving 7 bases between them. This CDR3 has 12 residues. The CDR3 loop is CAWSVGGEKLFF. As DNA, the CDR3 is TGTGCCTGGAGTGTAGGAGGGGAAAAACTGTTTTTT.

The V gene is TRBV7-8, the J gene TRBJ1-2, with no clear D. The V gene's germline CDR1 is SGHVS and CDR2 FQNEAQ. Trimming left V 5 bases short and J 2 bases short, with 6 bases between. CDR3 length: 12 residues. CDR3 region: CASSQSNYGYTF. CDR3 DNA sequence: TGTGCCAGCAGCCAGTCAAACTATGGCTACACCTTC.

CDR3 in DNA: TGTGCCAGCAGCTTAGAGGGGCTAGCGATTGAGCAGTTCTTC. Its protein is CASSLEGLAIEQFF. The chain couples TRBV11-2 to TRBJ2-1; D might be TRBD2 (6 bases). V dropped 0 bases and J dropped 9 bases, with 12 bases sitting between them. This CDR3 is built from 14 residues. Germline V lookup: CDR1 SGHAT, CDR2 FQNNGV.

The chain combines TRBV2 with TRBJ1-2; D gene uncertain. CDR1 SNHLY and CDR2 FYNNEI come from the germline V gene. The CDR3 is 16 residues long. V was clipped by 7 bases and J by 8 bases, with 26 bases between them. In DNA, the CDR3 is TGTGCCAGCACCGAAATGATTGGGATCCTGGCGGGCGGCTACACCTTC. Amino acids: CASTEMIGILAGGYTF.

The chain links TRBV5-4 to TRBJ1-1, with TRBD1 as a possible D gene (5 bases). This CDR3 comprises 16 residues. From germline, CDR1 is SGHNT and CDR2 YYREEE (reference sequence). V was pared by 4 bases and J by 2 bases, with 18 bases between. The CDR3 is CASSPRPTGGNTEAFF. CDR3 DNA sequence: TGTGCCAGCAGCCCCCGGCCCACCGGGGGTAACACTGAAGCTTTCTTT.

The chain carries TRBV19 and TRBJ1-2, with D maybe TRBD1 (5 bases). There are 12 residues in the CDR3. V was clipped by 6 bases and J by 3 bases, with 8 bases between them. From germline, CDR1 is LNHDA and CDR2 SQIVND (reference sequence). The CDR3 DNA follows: TGTGCCAGTAGCCCGGGGGACTATGGCTACACCTTC. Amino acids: CASSPGDYGYTF. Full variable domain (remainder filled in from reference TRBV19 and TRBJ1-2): DGGITQSPKYLFRKEGQNVTLSCEQNLNHDAMYWYRQDPGQGLRLIYYSQIVNDFQKGDIAEGYSVSREKKESFPLTVTSAQKNPTAFYLCASSPGDYGYTFGSGTRLTVV.

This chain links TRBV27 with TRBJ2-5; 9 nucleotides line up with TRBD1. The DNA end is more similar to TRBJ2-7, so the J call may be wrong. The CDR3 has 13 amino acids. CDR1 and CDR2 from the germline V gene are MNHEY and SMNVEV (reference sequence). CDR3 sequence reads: CAATGTGYYEQYF. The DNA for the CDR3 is TGTGCCGCGACCGGGACAGGGTACTACGAGCAGTACTTC.

The CDR3 protein is CASSYSGRLEQYF. The CDR3 nucleotides read TGTGCCAGCAGTTATAGCGGGAGACTCGAGCAGTACTTC. This chain uses TRBV6-6 with TRBJ2-7, with TRBD2 identical over 9 bases. Germline values: CDR1 MNHNY, CDR2 SVGAGI (reference sequence). The junction had 3 bases not matched to a gene; V was cut back by 3 bases and J by 6 bases. The CDR3 extends over 13 amino acids.

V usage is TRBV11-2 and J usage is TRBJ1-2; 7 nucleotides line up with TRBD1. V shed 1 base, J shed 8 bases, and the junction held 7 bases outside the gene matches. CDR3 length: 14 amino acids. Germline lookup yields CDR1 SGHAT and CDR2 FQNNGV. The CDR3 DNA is TGTGCCAGCAGCTTAGTTGTGCAGGGGGGAGGCTACACCTTC. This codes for CASSLVVQGGGYTF. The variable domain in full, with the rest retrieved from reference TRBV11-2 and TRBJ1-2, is EAGVAQSPRYKIIEKRQSVAFWCNPISGHATLYWYQQILGQGPKLLIQFQNNGVVDDSQLPKDRFSAERLKGVDSTLKIQPAKLEDSAVYLCASSLVVQGGGYTFGSGTRLTVV.

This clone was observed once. The CDR3: CSVRVYNEQFF. In DNA, the CDR3 is TGCAGCGTCCGCGTCTACAATGAGCAGTTCTTC. The chain links TRBV29-1 to TRBJ2-1; D not resolved. The V end was cut by 6 bases, the J end by 3 bases, with 6 bases between. The CDR3 runs to 11 residues. The germline gives CDR1 SQVTM, CDR2 ANQGSEA.

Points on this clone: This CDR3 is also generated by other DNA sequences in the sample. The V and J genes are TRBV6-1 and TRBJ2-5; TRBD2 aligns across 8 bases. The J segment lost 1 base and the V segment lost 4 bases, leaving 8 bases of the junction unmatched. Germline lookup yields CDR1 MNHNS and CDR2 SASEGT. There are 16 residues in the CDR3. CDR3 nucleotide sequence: TGTGCCAGCAGTGGGGTCGGACTAGCTTTCCAAGAGACCCAGTACTTC. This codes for CASSGVGLAFQETQYF.

CDR3 nucleotide sequence: TGTGCCAGCAGCTTAGGAACCAGGGGAGATGAGCAGTTCTTC. Translating gives CASSLGTRGDEQFF. The chain uses TRBV7-7 and TRBJ2-1, with D perhaps TRBD1 (6 bases). Trimming shortened V by 1 base and J by 8 bases, and 12 bases separated the two germline ends. The CDR3 contains 14 residues. CDR1 is SSHAT, CDR2 FNYEAQ, per germline (reference sequence).

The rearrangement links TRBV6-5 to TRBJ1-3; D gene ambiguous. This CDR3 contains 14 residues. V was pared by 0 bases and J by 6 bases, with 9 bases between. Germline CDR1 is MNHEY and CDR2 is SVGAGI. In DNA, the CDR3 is TGTGCCAGCAGTTACTCGCCTGGAGAAAACACCATATATTTT. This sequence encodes CASSYSPGENTIYF.

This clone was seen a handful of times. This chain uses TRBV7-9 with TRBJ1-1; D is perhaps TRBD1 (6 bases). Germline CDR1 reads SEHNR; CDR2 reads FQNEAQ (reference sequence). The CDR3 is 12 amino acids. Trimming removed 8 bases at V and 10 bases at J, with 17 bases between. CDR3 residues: CASGDQGLAAFF. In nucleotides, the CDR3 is TGTGCCAGCGGGGACCAGGGGTTGGCAGCTTTCTTT.

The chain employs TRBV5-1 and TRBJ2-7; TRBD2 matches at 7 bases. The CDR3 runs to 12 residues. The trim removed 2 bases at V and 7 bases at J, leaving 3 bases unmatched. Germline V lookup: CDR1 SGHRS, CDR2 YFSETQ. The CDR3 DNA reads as TGCGCCAGCAGCTTAGCGGGACTGGAGCAGTACTTC. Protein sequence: CASSLAGLEQYF.

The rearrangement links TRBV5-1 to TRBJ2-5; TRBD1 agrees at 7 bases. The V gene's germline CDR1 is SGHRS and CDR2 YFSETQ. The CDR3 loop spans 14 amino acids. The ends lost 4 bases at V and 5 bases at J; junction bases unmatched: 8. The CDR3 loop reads CASSTIQGSETQYF. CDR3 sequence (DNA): TGCGCCAGCAGCACTATACAGGGGTCGGAGACCCAGTACTTC.

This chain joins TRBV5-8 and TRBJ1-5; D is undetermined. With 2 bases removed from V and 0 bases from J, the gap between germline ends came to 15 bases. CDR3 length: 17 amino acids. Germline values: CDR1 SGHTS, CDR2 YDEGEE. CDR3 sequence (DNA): TGTGCCAGCAGCTTCAGGTTTTTAGACGATAGCAATCAGCCCCAGCATTTT. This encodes CASSFRFLDDSNQPQHF.

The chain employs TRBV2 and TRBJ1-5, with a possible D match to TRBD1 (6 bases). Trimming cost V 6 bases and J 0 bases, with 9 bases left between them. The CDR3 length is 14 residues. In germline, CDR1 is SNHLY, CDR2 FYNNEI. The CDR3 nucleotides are TGTGCCAGCAGGGACAGTCATAGCAATCAGCCCCAGCATTTT. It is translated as CASRDSHSNQPQHF.

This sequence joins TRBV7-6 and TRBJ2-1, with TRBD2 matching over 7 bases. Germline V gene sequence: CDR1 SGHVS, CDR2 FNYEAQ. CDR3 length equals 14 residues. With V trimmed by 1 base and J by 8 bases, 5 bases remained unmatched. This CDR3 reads CASSLGGSRHEQFF. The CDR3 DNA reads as TGTGCCAGCAGCTTAGGCGGGAGTCGGCATGAGCAGTTCTTC.

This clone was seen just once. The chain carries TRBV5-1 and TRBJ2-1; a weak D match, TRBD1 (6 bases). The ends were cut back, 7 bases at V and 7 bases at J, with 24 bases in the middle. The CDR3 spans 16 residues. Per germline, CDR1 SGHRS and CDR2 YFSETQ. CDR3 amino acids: CASAPGLGRGVNEQFF. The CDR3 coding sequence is TGCGCCAGCGCGCCCGGGTTGGGCAGGGGCGTGAATGAGCAGTTCTTC.

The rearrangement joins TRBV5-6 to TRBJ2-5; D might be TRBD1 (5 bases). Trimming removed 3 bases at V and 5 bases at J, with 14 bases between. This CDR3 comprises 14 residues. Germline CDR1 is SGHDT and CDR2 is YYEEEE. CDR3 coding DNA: TGTGCCAGCAGCTCTCCGGTAGGGGTGGAGACCCAGTACTTC. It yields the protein CASSSPVGVETQYF.

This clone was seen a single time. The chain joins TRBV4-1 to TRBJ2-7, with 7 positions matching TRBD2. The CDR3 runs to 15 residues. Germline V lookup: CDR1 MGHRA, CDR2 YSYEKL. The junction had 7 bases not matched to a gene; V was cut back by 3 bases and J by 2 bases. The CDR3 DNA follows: TGCGCCAGCAGCCACCAGGTGGCGGGGGCCTACGAGCAGTACTTC. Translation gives CASSHQVAGAYEQYF.

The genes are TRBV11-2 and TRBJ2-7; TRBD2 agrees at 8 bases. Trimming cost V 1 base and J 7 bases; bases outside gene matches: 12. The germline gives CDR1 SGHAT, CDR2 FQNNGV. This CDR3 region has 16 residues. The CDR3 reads CASSLGTGGSTREQYF. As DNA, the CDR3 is TGTGCCAGCAGCTTAGGGACGGGGGGGTCAACTCGGGAGCAGTACTTC.

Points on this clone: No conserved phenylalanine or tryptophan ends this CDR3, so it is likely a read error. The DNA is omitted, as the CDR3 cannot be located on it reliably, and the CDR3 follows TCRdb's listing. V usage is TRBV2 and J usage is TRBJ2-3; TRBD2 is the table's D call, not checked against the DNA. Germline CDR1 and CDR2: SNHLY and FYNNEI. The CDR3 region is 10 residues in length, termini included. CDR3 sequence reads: CASRQGTHHL.

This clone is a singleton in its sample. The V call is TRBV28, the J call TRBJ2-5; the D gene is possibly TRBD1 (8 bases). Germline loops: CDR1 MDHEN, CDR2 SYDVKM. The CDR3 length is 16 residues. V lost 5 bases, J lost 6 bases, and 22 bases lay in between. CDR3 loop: CASSPSGTGTGKTQYF. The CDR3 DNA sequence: TGTGCCAGCAGTCCAAGCGGGACAGGTACGGGAAAGACCCAGTACTTC. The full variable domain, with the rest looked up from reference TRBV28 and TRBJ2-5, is DVKVTQSSRYLVKRTGEKVFLECVQDMDHENMFWYRQDPGLGLRLIYFSYDVKMKEKGDIPEGYSVSREKKERFSLILESASTNQTSMYLCASSPSGTGTGKTQYFGPGTRLLVL.

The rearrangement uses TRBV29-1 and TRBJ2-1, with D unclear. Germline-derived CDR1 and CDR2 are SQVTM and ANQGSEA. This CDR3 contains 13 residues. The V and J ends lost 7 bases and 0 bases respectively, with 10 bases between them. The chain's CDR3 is CSAVRSSYNEQFF. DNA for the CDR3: TGCAGCGCCGTCAGAAGCTCCTACAATGAGCAGTTCTTC.

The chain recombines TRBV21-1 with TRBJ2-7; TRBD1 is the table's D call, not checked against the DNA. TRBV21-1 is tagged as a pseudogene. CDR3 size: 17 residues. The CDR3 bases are TGTGCCAGCAGCCTCACAGGTTCTCGACTTATCTCCTACGAGCAGTACTTC. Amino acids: CASSLTGSRLISYEQYF.

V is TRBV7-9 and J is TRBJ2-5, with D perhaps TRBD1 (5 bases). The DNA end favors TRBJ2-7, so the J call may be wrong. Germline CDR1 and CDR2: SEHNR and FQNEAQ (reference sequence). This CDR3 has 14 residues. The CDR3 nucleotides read TGTGCCAGCAGCCCAGCAGGGTTCCCCTACGAGCAGTACTTC. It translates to CASSPAGFPYEQYF.